This entry features one T cell receptor beta chain sequence. Trimming took off 4 bases at V and 4 bases at J, with 13 bases between the two ends. Germline V CDR1 and CDR2: SGHKS, YYEKEE (reference sequence). The CDR3 consists of 14 residues. This specimen comes from a study of Ad26.COV2.S vaccination and SARS-CoV-2 variants. As for treatment: around 19 received Ad26.COV2.S at low or high dose, single or two shots; five or six received placebo; per-sample allocation not given. Sample collection was performed on day 63 after the first vaccine or placebo injection. Donor was an adult aged 18-55 years in Boston. TCRdb keeps only in-frame clones here, not all; method: immunoSEQ multiplex PCR. The table shows roughly 250,000 clones, with around nine tenths occurring only once.

The sample was peripheral blood, taken in a trial of Ad26.COV2.S vaccine versus placebo. V gene TRBV5-5 combines with J gene TRBJ2-3; D perhaps matches TRBD1 (6 bases). The sequence derives from a person between 18 and 65 years old who received the Ad26.COV2.S COVID-19 vaccine or a placebo. The CDR3, as DNA: TGTGCCAGCAGCAAGGACAGAAGTTCAGATACGCAGTATTTT. It is translated as CASSKDRSSDTQYF. Supplemented by reference TRBV5-5 and TRBJ2-3, the full variable domain reads DAGVTQSPTHLIKTRGQQVTLRCSPISGHKSVSWYQQVLGQGPQFIFQYYEKEERGRGNFPDRFSARQFPNYSSELNVNALLLGDSALYLCASSKDRSSDTQYFGPGTRLTVL.